Below, one T cell receptor beta chain is given with its context. This sample was taken from a study of OX40 agonist ivuxolimab in advanced cancers. Study as a whole: All patients had ivuxolimab intravenously every 2 weeks at 0.01 to 10 mg/kg. Partial responses were observed in three patients, of whom one had hepatocellular carcinoma and two had cutaneous melanoma. Patients in dose escalation had liver, melanoma, kidney or head and neck cancers.

Data came from immunoSEQ multiplex PCR; TCRdb stores just in-frame clones and leaves some out. The sample has more than 65,000 clones; around 89% are singletons. The V gene's germline CDR1 is LNHDA and CDR2 SQIVND (reference sequence). The V end lost 5 bases, the J end lost 3 bases, and 9 bases lay between the germline ends. CDR3 length: 13 residues. Autoimmune disease history or systemic immunosuppression disqualified patients. The receptor comes from an adult with an advanced solid tumor such as melanoma, head and neck, liver or kidney cancer. The chain combines TRBV19 with TRBJ2-3; TRBD2 is a possible D gene (5 bases). The specimen comprised CD4+ or CD8+ T cells sorted from blood, sampled in a trial of the OX40 agonist ivuxolimab. CDR3 loop: CASSADYTDTQYF. CDR3 coding DNA: TGTGCCAGTAGTGCCGACTATACAGATACGCAGTATTTT.